The clone carrying this T cell receptor (beta chain) was seen more than once but under ten times. Antigen: not known. The source of the sample is a study of T-cell memory formation after mild COVID-19. Study information: Clusters were largely donor specific.

Study observations and caveats: CD4+ bias marked clones expanding day 15 to 37, unlike balanced contracting clones. The SARS-CoV-2 specificity of second-wave clones reaching peak at day 37 remained unverified.

TCRdb re-derived calls from the 5' RACE reads in MiXCR, one entry per CDR3 protein. The sample lists about 190,000 distinct CDR3 sequences; 15% to 20% were seen once. Sequenced sample: PBMCs or a T cell subset sorted from them (not recorded which). This TCR was sampled from an adult woman who had mild COVID-19 (a few samples of this study predate the infection). Cell type and time point are not known.

The CDR3 reads CASRRQAQETQYF. The CDR3 region has the DNA TGTGCCAGCAGGCGACAGGCCCAAGAGACCCAGTACTTC. The J gene is TRBJ2-5, the V gene TRBV3-1, with TRBD1 as a possible D gene (6 bases). The CDR3 totals 13 residues. V shed 6 bases and J shed 1 base, with 9 bases lying between them. CDR1 LGHDT and CDR2 YNNKEL come from the germline V gene (reference sequence).